The 8 T cell receptor beta chains listed next were all sequenced from one sample in a study of CD8+ T cells in alopecia areata. RNA extraction and reverse transcription yielded cDNA as sequencing template. The table came from immunoSEQ multiplex PCR; TCRdb's copy has only in-frame clones and leaves some out. The sample carries 30,000 to 35,000 clones, about 60% recorded once. The sequencing input was NKG2D-high CD8+ T cells sorted from blood. All receptors derive from a human donor with alopecia areata.

The chain is built from TRBV7-9 and TRBJ2-3; a weak D match, TRBD2 (5 bases). V was pared by 2 bases and J by 6 bases, with 12 bases between. The V gene's germline CDR1 is SEHNR and CDR2 FQNEAQ (reference sequence). The CDR3 loop spans 14 amino acids. The CDR3 sequence: CASSLQLPGDTQYF. Written as DNA, the CDR3 is TGTGCCAGCAGCTTACAACTCCCGGGGGATACGCAGTATTTT.

This clone has a handful of counts. The gene calls are TRBV9 and TRBJ2-5; D is unresolved. The CDR3 extends over 12 amino acids. Looked up from germline, CDR1 is SGDLS and CDR2 is YYNGEE. The germline V and J ends were trimmed by 3 bases and 4 bases, with 7 bases remaining between them. Here the CDR3 DNA reads TGTGCCAGCAGCGACCTTCGAGAGACCCAGTACTTC. It is translated as CASSDLRETQYF.

In its sample, this clone was seen a few times. The DNA is omitted, as the CDR3 cannot be located on it reliably, and the CDR3 follows TCRdb's listing. The chain couples TRBV28 to TRBJ2-5; the table gives TRBD1 as D, unverified against the DNA. The CDR3 spans 15 residues, counting both ends. Germline assignment: CDR1 MDHEN and CDR2 SYDVKM. CDR3 sequence reads: CASSFLAGGGETQYF.

This clone has a handful of counts. This rearrangement joins TRBV5-6 to TRBJ2-5, with D possibly matching TRBD2 (6 bases). The CDR3 has 15 residues. Trimming took 4 bases from V and 3 from J, leaving 16 bases between them. The germline V gene encodes CDR1 SGHDT and CDR2 YYEEEE. CDR3 loop: CASSPARRGKETQYF. CDR3 in DNA: TGTGCCAGCAGCCCGGCGCGGCGGGGTAAAGAGACCCAGTACTTC.

The chain combines TRBV10-1 with TRBJ2-2, with D possibly being TRBD2 (6 bases). Per the germline V gene, CDR1 is WNHNN and CDR2 is SYGVQD (reference sequence). V gave up 6 bases and J gave up 7 bases, with 12 bases separating them. This CDR3 spans 13 amino acids. The CDR3 sequence is CASRGPGLGELFF. The CDR3 DNA sequence: TGCGCCAGCAGGGGACCGGGACTCGGGGAGCTGTTTTTT.

The chain uses TRBV2 and TRBJ2-1; 10 bases are shared with TRBD2. V was pared by 6 bases and J by 7 bases, with 9 bases of the junction left unmatched. CDR1 and CDR2 from the germline V gene are SNHLY and FYNNEI. The CDR3 spans 15 residues. CDR3 region: CASSDTSGTGNEQFF. CDR3 DNA sequence: TGTGCCAGCAGCGACACTAGCGGGACTGGAAATGAGCAGTTCTTC.

The V gene is TRBV7-9, the J gene TRBJ2-7; tentative D call: TRBD2 (5 bases). Trimming stripped 0 bases from V and 7 bases from J, with 13 bases between. The germline gives CDR1 SEHNR, CDR2 FQNEAQ (reference sequence). There are 14 residues in the CDR3. The chain's CDR3 is CASSLASGFQEQYF. CDR3 nucleotide sequence: TGTGCCAGCAGCTTAGCGTCGGGGTTTCAGGAGCAGTACTTC.

The rearrangement joins TRBV15 to TRBJ2-7; 8 bases match TRBD1. Looked up from germline, CDR1 is LNHNV and CDR2 is YYDKDF (reference sequence). The junction had 11 bases not matched to a gene; V was cut back by 3 bases and J by 7 bases. The CDR3 totals 15 residues. CDR3 protein: CATSSRRQGAREQYF. The CDR3 nucleotides read TGTGCCACCAGCAGCCGAAGGCAGGGGGCGAGGGAGCAGTACTTC.